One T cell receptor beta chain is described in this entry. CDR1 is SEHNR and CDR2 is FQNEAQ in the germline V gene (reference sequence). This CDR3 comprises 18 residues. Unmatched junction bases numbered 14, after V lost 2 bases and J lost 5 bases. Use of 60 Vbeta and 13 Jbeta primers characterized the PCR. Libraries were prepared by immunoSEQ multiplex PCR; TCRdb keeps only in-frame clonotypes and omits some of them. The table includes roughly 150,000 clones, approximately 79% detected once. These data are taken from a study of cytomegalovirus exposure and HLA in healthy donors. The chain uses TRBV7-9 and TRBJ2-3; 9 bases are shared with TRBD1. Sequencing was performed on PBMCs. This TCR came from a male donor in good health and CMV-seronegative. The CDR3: CASSLLGPGQGVGDTQYF. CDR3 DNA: TGTGCCAGCAGCTTATTAGGGCCGGGACAGGGTGTAGGAGATACGCAGTATTTT.